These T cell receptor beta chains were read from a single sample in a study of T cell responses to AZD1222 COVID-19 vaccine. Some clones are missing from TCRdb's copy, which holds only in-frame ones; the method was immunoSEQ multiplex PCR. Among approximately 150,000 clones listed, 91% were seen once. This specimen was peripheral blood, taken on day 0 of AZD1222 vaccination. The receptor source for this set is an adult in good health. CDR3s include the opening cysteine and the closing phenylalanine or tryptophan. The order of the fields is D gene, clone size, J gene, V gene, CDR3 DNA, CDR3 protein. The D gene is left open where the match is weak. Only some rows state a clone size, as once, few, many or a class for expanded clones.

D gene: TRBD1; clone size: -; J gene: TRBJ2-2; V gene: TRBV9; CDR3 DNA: TGTGCCAGCAGCACTTCGACAGGGCACGGGGAGCTGTTTTTT; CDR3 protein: CASSTSTGHGELFF
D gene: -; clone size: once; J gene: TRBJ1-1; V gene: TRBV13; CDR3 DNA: TGTGCCAGCAGCTTAAGTGGAACTGAAGCTTTCTTT; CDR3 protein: CASSLSGTEAFF
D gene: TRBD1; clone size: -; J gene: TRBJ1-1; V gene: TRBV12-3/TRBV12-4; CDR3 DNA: TGTGCCAGCAGTTCCGGACAGGGGGACGTCTTT; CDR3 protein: CASSSGQGDVF
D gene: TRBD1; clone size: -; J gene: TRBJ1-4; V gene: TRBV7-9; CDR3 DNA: TGTGCCAGCAGCCCGACGGGGACAGGGGGCGAGTTTGGTGAAAAACTGTTTTTT; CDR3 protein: CASSPTGTGGEFGEKLFF
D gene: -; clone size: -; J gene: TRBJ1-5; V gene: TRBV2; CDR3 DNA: TGTGCCAGCAGTGAGCGGGGAGGGAGCAATCAGCCCCAGCATTTT; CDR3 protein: CASSERGGSNQPQHF
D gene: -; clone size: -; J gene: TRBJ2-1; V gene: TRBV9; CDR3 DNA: TGTGCCAGCAGCGTAGTTGCACTAGCCTCCTACAATGAGCAGTTCTTC; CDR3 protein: CASSVVALASYNEQFF
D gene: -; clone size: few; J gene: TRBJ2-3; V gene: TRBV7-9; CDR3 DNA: TGTGCCAGCATCCACCTACGGCCCACAGATACGCAGTATTTT; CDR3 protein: CASIHLRPTDTQYF
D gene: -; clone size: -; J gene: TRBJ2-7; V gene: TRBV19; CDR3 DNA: TGTGCCAGTAGTTTCCGGGACGGAGCCTACGAGCAGTACTTC; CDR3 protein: CASSFRDGAYEQYF
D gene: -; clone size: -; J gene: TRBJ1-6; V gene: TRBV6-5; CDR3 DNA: TGTGCCAGCAGCCGACCAACGGATTCACCCCTCCACTTT; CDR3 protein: CASSRPTDSPLHF
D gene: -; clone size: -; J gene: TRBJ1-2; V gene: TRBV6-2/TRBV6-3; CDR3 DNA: TGTGCCAGCACCCCTGGAGGGGGGAACATAAACTATGGCTACACCTTC; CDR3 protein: CASTPGGGNINYGYTF
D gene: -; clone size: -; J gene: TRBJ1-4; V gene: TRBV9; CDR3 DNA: TGTGCCAGCAGCGCCTCAGTCTACCGGGAAAAACTGTTTTTT; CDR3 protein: CASSASVYREKLFF
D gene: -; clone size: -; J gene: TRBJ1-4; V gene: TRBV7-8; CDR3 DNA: TGTGCCAGCAGCCCCCACGGGGTTGCAACTAATGAAAAACTGTTTTTT; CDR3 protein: CASSPHGVATNEKLFF
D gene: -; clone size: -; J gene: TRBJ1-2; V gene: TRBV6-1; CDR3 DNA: TGTGCCAGCAGTGAATTTATTGGGGGGTATACGAATGGCTACACCTTC; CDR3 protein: CASSEFIGGYTNGYTF
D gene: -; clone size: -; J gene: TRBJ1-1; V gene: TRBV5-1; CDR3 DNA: TGCGCCAGCAGCTCCCTGGGACCGACGAACACTGAAGCTTTCTTT; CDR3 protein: CASSSLGPTNTEAFF
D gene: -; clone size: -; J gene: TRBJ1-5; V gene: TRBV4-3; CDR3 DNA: TGCGCCAGCAGCCTACGACAGTACAATCAGCCCCAGCATTTT; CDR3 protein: CASSLRQYNQPQHF
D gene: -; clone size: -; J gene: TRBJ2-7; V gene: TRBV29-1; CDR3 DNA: TGCAGCGCTCTCGGGACGGACCCTCTACGTGAGCCATACGAGCAGTACTTC; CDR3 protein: CSALGTDPLREPYEQYF
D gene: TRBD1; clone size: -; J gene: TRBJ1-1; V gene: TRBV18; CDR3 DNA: TGTGCCAGCTCACCCCAGGACAGGGGTATCGCTGAAGCTTTCTTT; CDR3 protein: CASSPQDRGIAEAFF